A single sample is the source of the 3 T cell receptor beta chains below, sequenced in a study of cytomegalovirus exposure and HLA in healthy donors. This PCR relied on a set of 60 Vbeta primers and 13 Jbeta primers. Here immunoSEQ multiplex PCR was the method, and the copy in TCRdb shows in-frame clones only, minus some. The data contain fewer than 200,000 clones, more than 70% of them seen just once; the ten biggest clones take up 4% to 5.5%. Sequenced: PBMCs. These receptors all come from a male donor in good health and CMV-seronegative.

This clone was observed a single time. The chain links TRBV19 to TRBJ1-2; D unresolved. Germline V gene sequence: CDR1 LNHDA, CDR2 SQIVND (reference sequence). This CDR3 region has 14 residues. Trimming cost V 5 bases and J 1 base, with 11 bases left between them. In DNA form, the CDR3 reads TGTGCCAGTAGTTCCACAGAAGGTAACTATGGCTACACCTTC. Translating it yields CASSSTEGNYGYTF.

This clone came up a few times. The rearrangement links TRBV5-1 to TRBJ1-2, with TRBD1 identical over 8 bases. Germline V gene lookup returns CDR1 SGHRS and CDR2 YFSETQ. This CDR3 region has 15 residues. Germline trimming cut 0 bases from V and 8 bases from J; bases unmatched to any gene: 9. In DNA, the CDR3 is TGCGCCAGCAGCTTGGAGGACAGGGTGTTCGAAGGCTACACCTTC. This gives the protein CASSLEDRVFEGYTF.

CDR3 sequence reads: CASSLRNYEQYF. The CDR3 DNA reads TGTGCCAGCAGCCTGAGAAACTACGAGCAGTACTTC. This chain joins TRBV2 and TRBJ2-7, with D hard to call. From germline, CDR1 is SNHLY and CDR2 FYNNEI. The CDR3 totals 12 residues. Trimming shortened V by 6 bases and J by 3 bases, and 9 bases separated the two germline ends.